A single sample is the source of the 21 T cell receptor beta chains below, sequenced in a study of T cell changes during pregnancy in multiple sclerosis. The table came from immunoSEQ multiplex PCR; TCRdb's copy has only in-frame clones and leaves some out. Of tens of thousands of clones listed, around 94% were seen once; the top ten hold around 0.25%. Sample: CD4+ T cells from peripheral blood mononuclear cells, taken in the third trimester of pregnancy. These receptors were taken from a female donor with multiple sclerosis, enrolled in a pregnancy study.

This chain uses TRBV19 with TRBJ1-6; D is unresolved. Germline-derived CDR1 and CDR2 are LNHDA and SQIVND (reference sequence). Trimming pared 7 bases from V and 7 bases from J, leaving 11 bases between. There are 13 residues in the CDR3. CDR3 amino acids: CASIGARNSPLHF. The CDR3 bases are TGTGCCAGTATTGGAGCGCGGAATTCACCCCTCCACTTT.

CDR3 sequence (DNA): TGTGCCAGCAGTTCCGACAGGGCTTCACCCCTCCACTTT. Amino acids: CASSSDRASPLHF. The chain employs TRBV6-5 and TRBJ1-6, with 7 bases fitting TRBD1. In germline, CDR1 is MNHEY, CDR2 SVGAGI. The length of the CDR3 is 13 residues. With V trimmed by 4 bases and J by 9 bases, 3 bases remained unmatched.

This chain links TRBV5-1 with TRBJ2-3, with D uncertain. The germline CDR1 and CDR2 sequences are SGHRS and YFSETQ. This CDR3 is 16 amino acids long. The V gene lost 5 bases and the J gene lost 1 base, with 17 bases spanning the gap. CDR3 loop: CASSLDGSFGTDTQYF. CDR3 in DNA: TGCGCCAGCAGTTTAGACGGGTCCTTTGGCACAGATACGCAGTATTTT. Using reference TRBV5-1 and TRBJ2-3 for the parts outside the CDR3, the full variable domain is KAGVTQTPRYLIKTRGQQVTLSCSPISGHRSVSWYQQTPGQGLQFLFEYFSETQRNKGNFPGRFSGRQFSNSRSEMNVSTLELGDSALYLCASSLDGSFGTDTQYFGPGTRLTVL.

The J gene is TRBJ2-2, the V gene TRBV18; 7 bases are shared with TRBD1. CDR3 length: 17 residues. V shed 2 bases and J 2 bases; nucleotides not matched to a gene: 8. Germline V CDR1 and CDR2: KGHSH, LQKENI. The CDR3 DNA reads TGTGCCAGCTCACCAAGGTCCGGACAGGCCAACACCGGGGAGCTGTTTTTT. It codes for CASSPRSGQANTGELFF.

The rearrangement uses TRBV7-2 and TRBJ1-2, with TRBD1 matching 12 bases. Germline CDR1 and CDR2: SGHTA and FQGNSA. After removal of 1 base from V and 7 bases from J, the junction contained 1 base not matched to a gene. The CDR3 is made up of 14 amino acids. CDR3 in DNA: TGTGCCAGCAGCTTAGGGGGACAGGGGGCTGGCTACACCTTC. Residues: CASSLGGQGAGYTF. The full variable domain, rest sourced from reference TRBV7-2 and TRBJ1-2, is GAGVSQSPSNKVTEKGKDVELRCDPISGHTALYWYRQSLGQGLEFLIYFQGNSAPDKSGLPSDRFSAERTGGSVSTLTIQRTQQEDSAVYLCASSLGGQGAGYTFGSGTRLTVV.

V usage is TRBV27 and J usage is TRBJ1-5, with 8 bases matching TRBD1. Looked up from germline, CDR1 is MNHEY and CDR2 is SMNVEV (reference sequence). This CDR3 has 18 residues. Losses at the gene ends were 2 bases for V and 0 bases for J; bases not matched to a gene: 9. Written as DNA, the CDR3 is TGTGCCAGCAGTTTAGGTAGGGGACAGGCCTTTAGCAATCAGCCCCAGCATTTT. As protein: CASSLGRGQAFSNQPQHF.

The gene calls are TRBV13 and TRBJ2-2; D is unclear. The germline V gene has CDR1 PRHDT and CDR2 FYEKMQ (reference sequence). The CDR3 length is 12 residues. V was clipped by 2 bases and J by 7 bases, with 5 bases between them. CDR3 residues: CASSLSVGELFF. CDR3 sequence (DNA): TGTGCCAGCAGCTTAAGCGTCGGGGAGCTGTTTTTT.

The rearrangement uses TRBV13 and TRBJ1-1; D gene uncertain. This CDR3 has 14 amino acids. The germline V gene has CDR1 PRHDT and CDR2 FYEKMQ (reference sequence). The V end was cut by 2 bases, the J end by 2 bases, with 9 bases between. The CDR3 DNA reads TGTGCCAGCAGCTTAACCAGATTTAACACTGAAGCTTTCTTT. Its protein product is CASSLTRFNTEAFF.

The sample holds a few counts of this clone. The chain is built from TRBV5-1 and TRBJ2-3; TRBD2 matches 10 bases. Per the germline V gene, CDR1 is SGHRS and CDR2 is YFSETQ. After removal of 0 bases from V and 11 bases from J, the junction contained 6 bases not matched to a gene. CDR3 length: 14 residues. The CDR3, as DNA: TGCGCCAGCAGCTTGGCCGGGGCTAGCGGGGGGCAGTATTTT. This translates into CASSLAGASGGQYF.

This clone was picked up a small number of times. This chain links TRBV6-1 with TRBJ2-1; 12 bases map to TRBD2. CDR1 and CDR2 (germline): MNHNS, SASEGT. There are 15 residues in the CDR3. Germline trimming cut 4 bases from V and 6 bases from J; bases unmatched to any gene: 4. The CDR3 coding sequence is TGTGCCAGCAGTGTGGGACTAGCGGGCCTCAATGAGCAGTTCTTC. Its protein product is CASSVGLAGLNEQFF.

The V and J genes are TRBV29-1 and TRBJ1-1; no reliable D call. The germline gives CDR1 SQVTM, CDR2 ANQGSEA. V was clipped by 6 bases and J by 1 base, with 6 bases between them. There are 11 residues in the CDR3. CDR3 bases: TGCAGCGTGGCTCAGAACACTGAAGCTTTCTTT. Amino acid sequence: CSVAQNTEAFF.

The chain couples TRBV14 to TRBJ2-5; tentatively, D is TRBD1 (6 bases). Deletions cut 4 bases from V and 1 base from J, with 7 bases between. Germline V gene sequence: CDR1 SGHDN, CDR2 FVKESK. The length of the CDR3 is 13 residues. The CDR3 reads CASSRDIQETQYF. The CDR3 nucleotides are TGTGCCAGCAGCCGGGACATCCAAGAGACCCAGTACTTC.

This rearrangement joins TRBV11-2 to TRBJ2-7, with TRBD1 matching over 8 bases. The CDR3 consists of 12 residues. Germline V gene data show CDR1 as SGHAT and CDR2 as FQNNGV. V lost 3 bases, J lost 8 bases, and 3 bases stayed unmatched. The CDR3 protein is CASSLGQAKQYF. The CDR3, as DNA: TGTGCCAGCAGCTTGGGACAGGCCAAGCAGTACTTC.

The chain links TRBV28 to TRBJ2-6; perhaps TRBD1 as D (6 bases). This CDR3 is 18 amino acids long. Trimming took 3 bases from V and 0 from J, leaving 15 bases between them. Germline V gene sequence: CDR1 MDHEN, CDR2 SYDVKM. The CDR3 is CASSFRTGHRSGANVLTF. The CDR3 DNA follows: TGTGCCAGCAGTTTTCGTACGGGACACCGCTCTGGGGCCAACGTCCTGACTTTC.

The chain uses TRBV10-3 and TRBJ2-2; the match to TRBD2 covers 8 bases. This CDR3 comprises 14 residues. Germline V gene lookup returns CDR1 ENHRY and CDR2 SYGVKD. Trimming at V came to 10 bases and at J to 1 base, leaving 5 bases not matched to a gene. The CDR3 nucleotides are TGTGCCACCGGAGCGGGAGAGAACACCGGGGAGCTGTTTTTT. This sequence encodes CATGAGENTGELFF.

The V call is TRBV9, the J call TRBJ1-1; weak D call: TRBD1 (6 bases). The CDR3 extends over 14 amino acids. V was trimmed by 4 bases and J by 3 bases, leaving 13 bases between them. Germline CDR1 and CDR2: SGDLS and YYNGEE. The CDR3 protein is CASSRGGSDTEAFF. In nucleotides, the CDR3 is TGTGCCAGCAGCCGAGGGGGTAGCGACACTGAAGCTTTCTTT. The complete variable domain, with remaining parts taken from reference TRBV9 and TRBJ1-1, reads DSGVTQTPKHLITATGQRVTLRCSPRSGDLSVYWYQQSLDQGLQFLIQYYNGEERAKGNILERFSAQQFPDLHSELNLSSLELGDSALYFCASSRGGSDTEAFFGQGTRLTVV.

This chain's CDR3 is CASSSDRMGYGYTF. Written as DNA, the CDR3 is TGTGCCAGCAGTTCGGACAGGATGGGCTATGGCTACACCTTC. The chain recombines TRBV6-5 with TRBJ1-2, with 7 positions matching TRBD1. V trimming: 4 bases; J trimming: 4 bases; junction bases outside the gene matches: 6. The CDR3 sequence is 14 residues long. CDR1 and CDR2 from the germline V gene are MNHEY and SVGAGI.

The chain couples TRBV30 to TRBJ1-6; the D is unclear. V was cut by 0 bases and J by 10 bases, with 7 bases left in between. The germline gives CDR1 GTSNPN, CDR2 SVGIG (reference sequence). The CDR3 extends over 12 amino acids. Written as DNA, the CDR3 is TGTGCCTGGAGTGTACCCGCGTCACCCCTCCACTTT. This encodes CAWSVPASPLHF.

This chain links TRBV7-2 with TRBJ1-2; TRBD1 matches 7 bases. V lost 3 bases, J lost 3 bases, and 13 bases stayed unmatched. CDR1 and CDR2 from the germline V gene are SGHTA and FQGNSA. The CDR3 covers 17 residues. The chain's CDR3 is CASSLLSLSTGDYGYTF. Here the CDR3 DNA reads TGTGCCAGCAGCTTGCTATCGCTGAGTACAGGGGACTATGGCTACACCTTC.

The CDR3 region has the DNA TGTGCCAGCAGCTTAGCGGAGTGGCATGAGCAGTTCTTC. It translates to CASSLAEWHEQFF. The chain employs TRBV7-9 and TRBJ2-1; D call uncertain. CDR1 and CDR2 from the germline V gene are SEHNR and FQNEAQ (reference sequence). V gave up 0 bases and J gave up 8 bases, with 8 bases separating them. This CDR3 comprises 13 residues.

The CDR3 DNA follows: TGTGCCAGCAGCTATCCATCAGGGGGCTACACCGGGGAGCTGTTTTTT. It specifies CASSYPSGGYTGELFF. The rearrangement links TRBV5-6 to TRBJ2-2; the match to TRBD1 covers 8 bases. CDR3 length: 16 residues. The V and J ends lost 3 bases and 3 bases, in that order; junction bases with no gene match: 7. Germline V CDR1 and CDR2: SGHDT, YYEEEE.